The 28 T cell receptor beta chains presented below share a single source sample, sequenced in a study of blood T cells in healthy people across ages. It was with a sample-barcoded 5' primer and a J-beta primer mix that a second PCR of roughly 7 to 11 cycles was run. Via MiXCR, TCRdb re-called the 5' RACE reads, giving one row per CDR3 protein. Among hundreds of thousands of distinct CDR3 sequences listed, over 40% were seen once. Input material: blood. The receptors derive from a woman of 80 years or more in good health.

V and J are TRBV7-9 and TRBJ2-5; no clear D gene. Trimming cost V 5 bases and J 11 bases, with 15 bases left between them. Germline V lookup: CDR1 SEHNR, CDR2 FQNEAQ (reference sequence). There are 12 residues in the CDR3. As DNA, the CDR3 is TGTGCCAGCAGCCCCCCCTCCAATGAGCAGTACTTC. Its translation: CASSPPSNEQYF.

Only a few counts were recorded for this clonotype. This sequence joins TRBV3-1 and TRBJ2-2; D unresolved. The CDR3 runs 12 residues. V shed 3 bases and J shed 6 bases, with 5 bases lying between them. Germline assignment: CDR1 LGHDT and CDR2 YNNKEL (reference sequence). CDR3 DNA sequence: TGTGCCAGCAGCCACACCCCCGGGGAGCTGTTTTTT. This translates into CASSHTPGELFF.

V gene TRBV20-1 combines with J gene TRBJ2-3; D assignment may be TRBD1 or TRBD2 (5 bases each). Germline assignment: CDR1 DFQATT and CDR2 SNEGSKA (reference sequence). This CDR3 spans 15 amino acids. V was cut by 0 bases and J by 1 base, with 11 bases left in between. The CDR3 bases are TGCAGTGCTAGAGATCATCGAGGGGGCACAGATACGCAGTATTTT. This translates into CSARDHRGGTDTQYF.

The chain has TRBV2 and TRBJ2-7, with D tentatively TRBD1 or TRBD2 (5 bases each). The V gene lost 7 bases and the J gene lost 5 bases, with 12 bases spanning the gap. The CDR3 has 12 amino acids. Germline-derived CDR1 and CDR2 are SNHLY and FYNNEI. For the CDR3, the DNA is TGTGCCAGCAACCCTAGGGACCACGAGCAGTACTTC. This translates into CASNPRDHEQYF.

This clonotype turned up a few times. V gene TRBV7-9 combines with J gene TRBJ1-1, with 8 bases lining up with TRBD1. The CDR3 contains 17 residues. Looked up from germline, CDR1 is SEHNR and CDR2 is FQNEAQ (reference sequence). J gave up 1 base and V 1 base, and 8 bases lay outside the gene matches. CDR3 in DNA: TGTGCCAGCAGCTTAGGAGCAAGGGGGACAGGGAACACTGAAGCTTTCTTT. The encoded protein is CASSLGARGTGNTEAFF.

This clonotype has more than one count but fewer than ten. The rearrangement joins TRBV4-3 to TRBJ2-5; possibly TRBD1 or TRBD2 for D (5 bases each). The germline V and J ends were trimmed by 1 base and 6 bases, with 12 bases remaining between them. The length of the CDR3 is 14 residues. CDR1 and CDR2 from the germline V gene are LGHNA and YSLEER. CDR3: CASSQGPGTKTQYF. As DNA, the CDR3 is TGCGCCAGCAGCCAAGGGCCCGGGACGAAGACCCAGTACTTC.

This chain joins TRBV11-3 and TRBJ2-3; D possibly matches TRBD1 or TRBD2 (5 bases each). V gave up 5 bases and J gave up 11 bases, with 14 bases separating them. There are 12 residues in the CDR3. Germline CDR1 is SGHNT and CDR2 is YENEEA. The CDR3 is CASSGTGTRQYF. The CDR3 DNA is TGTGCCAGCAGCGGGACCGGGACGAGGCAGTATTTT.

This clonotype has just a few counts. This rearrangement joins TRBV25-1 to TRBJ2-3; D is unclear. V gave up 8 bases and J gave up 2 bases, with 8 bases separating them. Germline V CDR1 and CDR2: MGHDK, SYGVNS. This CDR3 contains 12 residues. CDR3: CASRSLTDTQYF. For the CDR3, the DNA is TGTGCCAGCCGATCTCTCACAGATACGCAGTATTTT.

The chain joins TRBV5-1 to TRBJ2-1; TRBD1 is a possible D gene (6 bases). The V gene lost 0 bases and the J gene lost 8 bases, with 12 bases spanning the gap. Looked up from germline, CDR1 is SGHRS and CDR2 is YFSETQ. The CDR3 spans 14 residues. CDR3 DNA: TGCGCCAGCAGCTTGGCGGCAGGGGATTATGAGCAGTTCTTC. Its protein product is CASSLAAGDYEQFF. Full variable domain (outside the CDR3, taken from reference TRBV5-1 and TRBJ2-1): KAGVTQTPRYLIKTRGQQVTLSCSPISGHRSVSWYQQTPGQGLQFLFEYFSETQRNKGNFPGRFSGRQFSNSRSEMNVSTLELGDSALYLCASSLAAGDYEQFFGPGTRLTVL.

This clonotype was recorded a few times. This sequence joins TRBV4-3 and TRBJ2-2; D unresolved. Trimming took 8 bases from V and 2 from J, leaving 15 bases between them. The CDR3 consists of 15 residues. CDR1 LGHNA and CDR2 YSLEER come from the germline V gene. This CDR3 is CASSFTETNTGELFF. Written as DNA, the CDR3 is TGCGCCAGCTCCTTCACAGAAACCAACACCGGGGAGCTGTTTTTT.

This clonotype was seen ten or more times. The rearrangement uses TRBV10-3 and TRBJ2-1; D is tentatively TRBD1 or TRBD2 (6 bases each). Germline V gene lookup returns CDR1 ENHRY and CDR2 SYGVKD. The CDR3 runs to 15 residues. Trimming shortened V by 4 bases and J by 6 bases, and 16 bases separated the two germline ends. This CDR3 reads CAISVGGSSLNEQFF. DNA for the CDR3: TGTGCCATCAGTGTGGGGGGCTCTTCCCTCAATGAGCAGTTCTTC.

This clonotype was seen at least ten times. V gene TRBV7-3 combines with J gene TRBJ2-7, with TRBD2 as a possible D gene (6 bases). The CDR3 contains 14 residues. Trimming took off 3 bases at V and 2 bases at J, with 11 bases between the two ends. Germline V gives CDR1 SGHTA, CDR2 FQGTGA. The CDR3 loop is CASSFNSGPYEQYF. Written as DNA, the CDR3 is TGTGCCAGCAGCTTCAATAGCGGACCCTACGAGCAGTACTTC.

This clonotype was seen many times. CDR3 nucleotides: TGTGCCAGCAGTCAAGGACTAGCGGGAGCAGATACGCAGTATTTT. This translates into CASSQGLAGADTQYF. The rearrangement joins TRBV27 to TRBJ2-3, with 13 bases lining up with TRBD2. V gave up 5 bases and J gave up 4 bases; unmatched junction bases: 3. The CDR3 contains 15 residues. Germline V gives CDR1 MNHEY, CDR2 SMNVEV (reference sequence).

The CDR3 region has the DNA TGCGCCAGCAGCCAAGGACAGGGAAGGTCTGGGGCCAACGTCCTGACTTTC. Translating it yields CASSQGQGRSGANVLTF. The chain couples TRBV4-3 to TRBJ2-6; TRBD1 aligns across 7 bases. CDR1 is LGHNA and CDR2 is YSLEER in the germline V gene. Trimming cost V 1 base and J 1 base; bases outside gene matches: 4. The CDR3 is made up of 17 amino acids.

The chain carries TRBV6-4 and TRBJ2-3; possibly TRBD1 for D (6 bases). Trimming removed 2 bases from V and 5 bases from J, with 11 bases in between. This CDR3 has 14 amino acids. CDR1 and CDR2 from the germline V gene are MRHNA and SNTAGT. The DNA for the CDR3 is TGTGCCAGCAGTGACGGCAGGGGCGGAGATACGCAGTATTTT. Translation gives CASSDGRGGDTQYF.

This clonotype has ten or more counts. The chain links TRBV20-1 to TRBJ2-7; TRBD2 aligns across 10 bases. This CDR3 spans 13 amino acids. The germline V gene encodes CDR1 DFQATT and CDR2 SNEGSKA (reference sequence). The J segment lost 5 bases and the V segment lost 4 bases, leaving 5 bases of the junction unmatched. For the CDR3, the DNA is TGCAGTGCTACCAGCGGGAGGGGCGACGAGCAGTACTTC. Translation gives CSATSGRGDEQYF.

The gene calls are TRBV5-1 and TRBJ1-1, with TRBD1 as a possible D gene (5 bases). Germline V gene lookup returns CDR1 SGHRS and CDR2 YFSETQ. V was cut by 2 bases and J by 1 base, with 9 bases left in between. The CDR3 is 14 amino acids. The chain's CDR3 is CASSFSGTNTEAFF. CDR3 nucleotides: TGCGCCAGCAGCTTTAGCGGGACGAACACTGAAGCTTTCTTT.

This clonotype came up a few times. The rearrangement links TRBV27 to TRBJ1-1, with TRBD1 as a possible D gene (5 bases). Trimming removed 3 bases from V and 0 bases from J, with 11 bases in between. From germline, CDR1 is MNHEY and CDR2 SMNVEV (reference sequence). The CDR3 has 15 amino acids. CDR3 nucleotide sequence: TGTGCCAGCAGTTTCAGGGTAGATTTGAACACTGAAGCTTTCTTT. It specifies CASSFRVDLNTEAFF.

The rearrangement links TRBV6-6 to TRBJ2-2; 10 nucleotides agree with TRBD2. Germline V gene sequence: CDR1 MNHNY, CDR2 SVGAGI (reference sequence). The CDR3 loop spans 17 amino acids. Trimming cost V 6 bases and J 1 base; bases outside gene matches: 8. The CDR3 here is CASRPGLAAKNTGELFF. In nucleotides, the CDR3 is TGTGCCAGCAGACCCGGACTAGCGGCTAAGAACACCGGGGAGCTGTTTTTT.

This clonotype has a count of ten or more. The V and J genes are TRBV4-1 and TRBJ2-2, with D perhaps given as TRBD1 or TRBD2 (5 bases each). The V end was cut by 1 base, the J end by 5 bases, with 8 bases between. CDR3 size: 14 residues. The germline CDR1 and CDR2 sequences are MGHRA and YSYEKL. The CDR3 DNA follows: TGCGCCAGCAGCCAAGTTGGGGGAACCGGGGAGCTGTTTTTT. Encoded protein: CASSQVGGTGELFF.

The V call is TRBV6-2 or TRBV6-3, the J call TRBJ2-2; no clear D gene. CDR1 MNHEY and CDR2 SVGEGT come from the germline V gene. There are 16 residues in the CDR3. Trimming removed 2 bases at V and 1 base at J, with 11 bases between. In DNA form, the CDR3 reads TGTGCCAGCAGTTACACTACGGTAATGAACACCGGGGAGCTGTTTTTT. Its translation is CASSYTTVMNTGELFF.

The V call is TRBV5-1, the J call TRBJ2-2, with D perhaps matching TRBD2 (7 bases). The V end lost 10 bases, the J end lost 4 bases, and 17 bases lay between the germline ends. CDR1 and CDR2 from the germline V gene are SGHRS and YFSETQ. The CDR3 totals 14 residues. The CDR3, as DNA: TGCGCCTCCAAACGGGGGGCCGGCACCGGGGAGCTGTTTTTT. It yields the protein CASKRGAGTGELFF.

A few counts support this clonotype. The chain links TRBV4-2 to TRBJ1-2; 7 bases line up with TRBD1. The V segment lost 0 bases and the J segment 8 bases; nucleotides outside the gene matches: 12. The V gene's germline CDR1 is LGHNA and CDR2 YNFKEQ. This CDR3 is 16 amino acids long. CDR3 sequence: CASSQDRGQPGTGYTF. The CDR3 region has the DNA TGTGCCAGCAGCCAAGATAGGGGGCAGCCTGGCACGGGCTACACCTTC.

This clonotype was recorded only once. Given a much more abundant clone one base away, this may be a read error. The CDR3 DNA is TGCGCCAGCAGCCAAACCCGGGACTCGAGAAATGAGCAGTACTTC. Its protein is CASSQTRDSRNEQYF. V usage is TRBV4-1 and J usage is TRBJ2-7; tentative D call: TRBD2 (6 bases). This CDR3 comprises 15 residues. Germline V CDR1 and CDR2: MGHRA, YSYEKL. The V gene lost 2 bases and the J gene lost 7 bases, with 18 bases spanning the gap.

As concerns this clonotype: This may arise from a read error, as a much more abundant clone is one base away. J is TRBJ1-2 and V is TRBV5-5; 9 bases line up with TRBD1. The V gene end was trimmed by 3 bases and the J gene end by 4 bases; junction bases not matched to a gene: 10. The CDR3 extends over 16 amino acids. Germline lookup yields CDR1 SGHKS and CDR2 YYEKEE (reference sequence). This chain's CDR3 is CASSWTHRGLTYGYTF. In DNA form, the CDR3 reads TGTGCCAGCAGCTGGACCCACAGGGGGCTCACCTATGGCTACACCTTC.

At least ten counts were recorded for this clonotype. This chain connects TRBV28 to TRBJ2-7; D may be TRBD1 or TRBD2 (5 bases each). CDR1 is MDHEN and CDR2 is SYDVKM in the germline V gene. This CDR3 spans 14 amino acids. V was pared by 8 bases and J by 0 bases, with 14 bases between. CDR3 coding DNA: TGTGCCAGCGGCCCCGGGGCAGCCTCCTACGAGCAGTACTTC. It specifies CASGPGAASYEQYF.

V is TRBV5-1 and J is TRBJ1-4; perhaps TRBD1 as D (6 bases). V dropped 0 bases and J dropped 5 bases, with 14 bases sitting between them. The CDR3 contains 16 residues. Germline V gives CDR1 SGHRS, CDR2 YFSETQ. Here the CDR3 DNA reads TGCGCCAGCAGCTTGGGCCTCGGGACAAAAAATGAAAAACTGTTTTTT. Translating it yields CASSLGLGTKNEKLFF. Complete variable domain (other parts from reference TRBV5-1 and TRBJ1-4): KAGVTQTPRYLIKTRGQQVTLSCSPISGHRSVSWYQQTPGQGLQFLFEYFSETQRNKGNFPGRFSGRQFSNSRSEMNVSTLELGDSALYLCASSLGLGTKNEKLFFGSGTQLSVL.

This clonotype was recorded at least ten times. The chain uses TRBV25-1 and TRBJ2-1; D might be TRBD1 (6 bases). The germline V gene encodes CDR1 MGHDK and CDR2 SYGVNS. The CDR3 totals 16 residues. V was clipped by 8 bases and J by 5 bases, with 22 bases between them. This CDR3 reads CASARGSGALNNEQFF. The CDR3 DNA reads TGTGCCAGCGCCCGGGGTTCAGGGGCGCTTAACAATGAGCAGTTCTTC.